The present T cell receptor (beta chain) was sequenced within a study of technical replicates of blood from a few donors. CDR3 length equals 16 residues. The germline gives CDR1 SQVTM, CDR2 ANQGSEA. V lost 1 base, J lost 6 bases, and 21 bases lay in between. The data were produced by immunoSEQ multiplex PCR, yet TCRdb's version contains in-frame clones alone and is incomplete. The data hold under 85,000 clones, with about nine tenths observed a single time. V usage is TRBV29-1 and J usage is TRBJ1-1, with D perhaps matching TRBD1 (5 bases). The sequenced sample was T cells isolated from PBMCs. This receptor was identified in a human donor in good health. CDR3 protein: CSVEVLGSQGYPEAFF. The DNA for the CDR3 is TGCAGCGTTGAAGTCTTAGGTAGTCAGGGCTACCCTGAAGCTTTCTTT.